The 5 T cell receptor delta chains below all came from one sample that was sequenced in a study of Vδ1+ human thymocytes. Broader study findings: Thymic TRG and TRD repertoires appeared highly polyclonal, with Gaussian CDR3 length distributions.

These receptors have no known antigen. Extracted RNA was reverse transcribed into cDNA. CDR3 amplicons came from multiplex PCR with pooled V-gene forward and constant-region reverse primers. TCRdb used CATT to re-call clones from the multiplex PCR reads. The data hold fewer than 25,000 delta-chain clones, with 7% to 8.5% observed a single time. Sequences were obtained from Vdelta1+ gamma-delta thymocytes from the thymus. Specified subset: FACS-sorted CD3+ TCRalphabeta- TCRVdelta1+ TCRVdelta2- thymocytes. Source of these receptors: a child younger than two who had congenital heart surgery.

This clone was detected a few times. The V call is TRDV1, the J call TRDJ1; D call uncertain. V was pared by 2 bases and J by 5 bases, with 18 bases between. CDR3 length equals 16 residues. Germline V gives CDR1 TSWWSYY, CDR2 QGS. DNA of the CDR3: TGTGCTCTTGGGGAATTGGTACTGTGGTATTCGGATAAACTCATCTTT. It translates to CALGELVLWYSDKLIF.

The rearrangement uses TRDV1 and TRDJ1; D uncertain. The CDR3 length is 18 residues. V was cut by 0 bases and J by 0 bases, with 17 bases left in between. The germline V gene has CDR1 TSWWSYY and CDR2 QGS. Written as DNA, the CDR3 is TGTGCTCTTGGGGAACTCGGGAACTTATCGTTATACACCGATAAACTCATCTTT. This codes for CALGELGNLSLYTDKLIF.

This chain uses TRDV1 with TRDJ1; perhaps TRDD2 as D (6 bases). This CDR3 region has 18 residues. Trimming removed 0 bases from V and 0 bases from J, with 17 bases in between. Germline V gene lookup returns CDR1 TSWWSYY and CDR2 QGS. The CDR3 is CALGELPTYNSYTDKLIF. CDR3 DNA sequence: TGTGCTCTTGGGGAACTTCCTACTTACAATTCGTACACCGATAAACTCATCTTT.

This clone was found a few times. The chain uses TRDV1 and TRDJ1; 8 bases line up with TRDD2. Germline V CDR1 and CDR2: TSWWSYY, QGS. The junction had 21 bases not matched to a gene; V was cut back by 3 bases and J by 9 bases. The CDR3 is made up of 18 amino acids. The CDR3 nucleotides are TGTGCTCTTGGGGAGCCGCTTCCTACCCCATTACTTGGACGGGAACTCATCTTT. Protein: CALGEPLPTPLLGRELIF.

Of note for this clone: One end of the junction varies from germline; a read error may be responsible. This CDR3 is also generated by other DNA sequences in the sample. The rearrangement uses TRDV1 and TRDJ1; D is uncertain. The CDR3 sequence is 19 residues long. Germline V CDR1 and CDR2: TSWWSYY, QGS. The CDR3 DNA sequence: TGTGCTCTTGGGGAACTCCCAACCCCTAATGCCTCGTACACCGATAAACTCATCTTC. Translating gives CALGELPTPNASYTDKLIF.